This T cell receptor (beta chain) was sequenced in a study of T cell responses to AZD1222 COVID-19 vaccine. The CDR3 extends over 12 amino acids. The germline V gene encodes CDR1 MDHEN and CDR2 SYDVKM. Trimming cost V 7 bases and J 2 bases, with 6 bases left between them. This clone was seen just once. Sequenced by immunoSEQ multiplex PCR; TCRdb stores in-frame clones only, minus some. The sample holds some 150,000 clones, about 91% seen once. The origin of this receptor is an adult who received the AZD1222 COVID-19 vaccine. The rearrangement joins TRBV28 to TRBJ1-5; D is unclear. Sequencing used peripheral blood, obtained 28 days after the second AZD1222 dose. Here the CDR3 reads CASISGNQPQHF. As DNA, the CDR3 is TGTGCCAGCATTTCGGGCAATCAGCCCCAGCATTTT. The variable domain in full, with the rest retrieved from reference TRBV28 and TRBJ1-5, is DVKVTQSSRYLVKRTGEKVFLECVQDMDHENMFWYRQDPGLGLRLIYFSYDVKMKEKGDIPEGYSVSREKKERFSLILESASTNQTSMYLCASISGNQPQHFGDGTRLSIL.